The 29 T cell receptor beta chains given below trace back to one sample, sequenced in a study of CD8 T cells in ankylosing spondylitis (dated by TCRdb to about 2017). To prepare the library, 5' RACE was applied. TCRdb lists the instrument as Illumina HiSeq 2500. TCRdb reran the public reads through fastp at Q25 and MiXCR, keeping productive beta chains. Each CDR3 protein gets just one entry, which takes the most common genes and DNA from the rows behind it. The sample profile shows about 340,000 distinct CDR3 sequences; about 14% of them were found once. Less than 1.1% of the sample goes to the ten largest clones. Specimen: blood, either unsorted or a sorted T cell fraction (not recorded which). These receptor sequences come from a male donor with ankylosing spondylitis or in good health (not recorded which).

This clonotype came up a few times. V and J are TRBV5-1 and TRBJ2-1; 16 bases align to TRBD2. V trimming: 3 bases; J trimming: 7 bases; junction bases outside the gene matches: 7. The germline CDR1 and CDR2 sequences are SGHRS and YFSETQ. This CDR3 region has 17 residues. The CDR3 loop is CASSYGTSGRAHNEQFF. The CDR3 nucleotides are TGCGCCAGCAGCTATGGGACTAGCGGGAGGGCCCATAATGAGCAGTTCTTC.

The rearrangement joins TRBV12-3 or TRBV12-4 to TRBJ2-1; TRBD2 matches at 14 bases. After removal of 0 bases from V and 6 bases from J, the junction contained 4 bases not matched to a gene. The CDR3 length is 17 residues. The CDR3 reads CASSLARLAGGGNEQFF. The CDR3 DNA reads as TGTGCCAGCAGTTTAGCCCGACTAGCGGGGGGGGGCAATGAGCAGTTCTTC.

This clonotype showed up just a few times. CDR3 protein: CASSQGEGRDTQYF. The CDR3 coding sequence is TGCGCCAGCAGCCAAGGGGAAGGGAGAGATACGCAGTATTTT. V usage is TRBV4-1 and J usage is TRBJ2-3; D perhaps matches TRBD2 (5 bases). V shed 1 base and J shed 5 bases, with 10 bases lying between them. This CDR3 region has 14 residues. In germline, CDR1 is MGHRA, CDR2 YSYEKL.

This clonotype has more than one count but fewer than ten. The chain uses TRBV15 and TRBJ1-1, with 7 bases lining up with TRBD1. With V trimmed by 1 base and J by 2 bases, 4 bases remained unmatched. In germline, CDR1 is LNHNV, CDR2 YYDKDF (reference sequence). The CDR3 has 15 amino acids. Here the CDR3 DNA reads TGTGCCACCAGCAGAGCCCGGGACAGCAACACTGAAGCTTTCTTT. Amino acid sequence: CATSRARDSNTEAFF.

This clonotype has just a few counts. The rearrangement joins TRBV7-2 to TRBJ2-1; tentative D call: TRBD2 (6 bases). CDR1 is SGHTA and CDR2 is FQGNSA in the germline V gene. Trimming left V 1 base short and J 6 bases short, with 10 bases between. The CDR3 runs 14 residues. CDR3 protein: CASSLVGGINEQFF. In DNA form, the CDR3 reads TGTGCCAGCAGCTTAGTCGGCGGGATCAATGAGCAGTTCTTC.

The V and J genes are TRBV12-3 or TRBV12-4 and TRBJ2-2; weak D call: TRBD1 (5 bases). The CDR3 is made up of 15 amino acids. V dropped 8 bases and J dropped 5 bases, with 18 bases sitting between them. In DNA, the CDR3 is TGTGCCAGCGGTCAGGACACCCTGGGGACCGGGGAGCTGTTTTTT. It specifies CASGQDTLGTGELFF.

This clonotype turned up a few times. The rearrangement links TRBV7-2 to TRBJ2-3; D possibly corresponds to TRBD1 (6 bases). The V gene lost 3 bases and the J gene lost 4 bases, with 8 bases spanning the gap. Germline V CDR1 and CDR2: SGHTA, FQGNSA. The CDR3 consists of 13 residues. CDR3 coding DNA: TGTGCCAGCAGCTTTACAGGGTCAGATACGCAGTATTTT. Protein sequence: CASSFTGSDTQYF.

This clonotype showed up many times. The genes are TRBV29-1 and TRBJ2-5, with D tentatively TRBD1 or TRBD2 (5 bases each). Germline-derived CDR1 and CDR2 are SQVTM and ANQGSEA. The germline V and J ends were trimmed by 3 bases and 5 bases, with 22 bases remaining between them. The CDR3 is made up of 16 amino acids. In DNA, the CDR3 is TGCAGCGTTGATCTGGCCGCTAGCTGGGGGATTGAGACCCAGTACTTC. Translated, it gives CSVDLAASWGIETQYF.

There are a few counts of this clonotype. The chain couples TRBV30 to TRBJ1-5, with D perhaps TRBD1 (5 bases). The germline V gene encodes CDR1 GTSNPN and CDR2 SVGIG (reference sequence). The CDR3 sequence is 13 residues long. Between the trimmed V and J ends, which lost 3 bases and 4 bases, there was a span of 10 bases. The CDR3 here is CAWSDGGNQPQHF. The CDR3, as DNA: TGTGCCTGGAGCGACGGGGGTAATCAGCCCCAGCATTTT.

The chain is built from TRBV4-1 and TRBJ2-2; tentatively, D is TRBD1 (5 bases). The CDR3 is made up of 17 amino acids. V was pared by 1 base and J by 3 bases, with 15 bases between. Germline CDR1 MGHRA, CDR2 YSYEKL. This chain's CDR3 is CASSQVVLGLYTGELFF. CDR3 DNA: TGCGCCAGCAGCCAAGTGGTCCTGGGGCTCTACACCGGGGAGCTGTTTTTT.

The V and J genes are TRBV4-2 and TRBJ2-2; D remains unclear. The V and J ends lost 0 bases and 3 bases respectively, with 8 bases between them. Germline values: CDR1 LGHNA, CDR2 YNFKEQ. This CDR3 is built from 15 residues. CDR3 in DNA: TGTGCCAGCAGCCAAGAAGGGCGGTACACCGGGGAGCTGTTTTTT. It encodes CASSQEGRYTGELFF.

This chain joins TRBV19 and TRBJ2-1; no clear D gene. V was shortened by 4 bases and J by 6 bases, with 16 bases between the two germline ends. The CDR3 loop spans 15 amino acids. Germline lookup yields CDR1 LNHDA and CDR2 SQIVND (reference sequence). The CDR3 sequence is CASSTPGDSTNEQFF. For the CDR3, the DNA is TGTGCCAGTAGTACTCCAGGAGATTCGACCAATGAGCAGTTCTTC.

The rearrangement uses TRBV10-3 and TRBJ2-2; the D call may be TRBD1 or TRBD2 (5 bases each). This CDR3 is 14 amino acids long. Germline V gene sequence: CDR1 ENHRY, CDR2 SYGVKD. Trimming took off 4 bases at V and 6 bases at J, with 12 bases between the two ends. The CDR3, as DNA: TGTGCCATCAGTGCCTCGGGGCAGCCCGGGGAGCTGTTTTTT. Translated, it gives CAISASGQPGELFF.

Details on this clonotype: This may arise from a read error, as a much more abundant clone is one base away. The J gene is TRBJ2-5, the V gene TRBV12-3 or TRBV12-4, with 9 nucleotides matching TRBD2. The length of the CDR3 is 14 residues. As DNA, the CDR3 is TGTGCCAGCAGTGTAGCGGGGGCTCAAGAGACCCTGTACTTC. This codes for CASSVAGAQETLYF.

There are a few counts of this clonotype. CDR3 amino acids: CASSLGGTITGELFF. DNA for the CDR3: TGCGCCAGCAGCCTCGGCGGGACCATCACCGGGGAGCTGTTTTTT. The gene calls are TRBV5-1 and TRBJ2-2, with D possibly TRBD2 on 6 matching bases. Trimming left V 4 bases short and J 4 bases short, with 14 bases between. CDR3 length: 15 amino acids. CDR1 and CDR2 (germline): SGHRS, YFSETQ.

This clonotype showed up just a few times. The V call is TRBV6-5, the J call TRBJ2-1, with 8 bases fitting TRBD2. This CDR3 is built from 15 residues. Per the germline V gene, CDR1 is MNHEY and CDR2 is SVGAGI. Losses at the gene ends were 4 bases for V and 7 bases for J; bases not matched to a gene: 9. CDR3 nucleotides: TGTGCCAGCAGTTCAAGCGGGAGAGAGGGAAATGAGCAGTTCTTC. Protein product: CASSSSGREGNEQFF.

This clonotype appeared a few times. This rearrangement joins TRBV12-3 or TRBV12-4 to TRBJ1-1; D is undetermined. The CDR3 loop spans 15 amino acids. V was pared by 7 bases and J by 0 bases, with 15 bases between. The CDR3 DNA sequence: TGTGCCAGCAACCCGGGCCCCGGTGTGAACACTGAAGCTTTCTTT. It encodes CASNPGPGVNTEAFF.

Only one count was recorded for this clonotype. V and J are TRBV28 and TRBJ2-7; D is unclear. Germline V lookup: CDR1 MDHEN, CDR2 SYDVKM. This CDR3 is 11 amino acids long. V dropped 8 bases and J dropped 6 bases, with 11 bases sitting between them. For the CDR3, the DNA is TGTGCCAGCCACGGGCCCCGCGAGCAGTACTTC. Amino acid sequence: CASHGPREQYF.

The CDR3 is CASSHLSGEETQYF. The CDR3 DNA is TGTGCCAGCAGCCATCTTAGCGGGGAGGAGACCCAGTACTTC. The chain joins TRBV3-1 to TRBJ2-5; 8 bases match TRBD2. Germline lookup yields CDR1 LGHDT and CDR2 YNNKEL (reference sequence). The CDR3 loop spans 14 amino acids. After removal of 3 bases from V and 5 bases from J, the junction contained 5 bases not matched to a gene.

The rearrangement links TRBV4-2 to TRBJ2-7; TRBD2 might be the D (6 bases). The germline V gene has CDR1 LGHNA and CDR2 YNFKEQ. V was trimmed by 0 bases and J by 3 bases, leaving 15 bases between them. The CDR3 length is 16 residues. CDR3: CASSQEFGSFIYEQYF. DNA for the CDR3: TGTGCCAGCAGCCAAGAATTCGGGAGTTTTATCTACGAGCAGTACTTC.

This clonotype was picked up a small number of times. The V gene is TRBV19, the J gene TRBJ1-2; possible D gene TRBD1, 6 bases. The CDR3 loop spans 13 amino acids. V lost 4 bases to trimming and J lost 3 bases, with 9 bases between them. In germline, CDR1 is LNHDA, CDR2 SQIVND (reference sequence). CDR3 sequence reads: CASSTRTDYGYTF. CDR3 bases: TGTGCCAGTAGTACCCGGACAGACTATGGCTACACCTTC. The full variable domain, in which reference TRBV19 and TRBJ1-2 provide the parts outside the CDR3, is DGGITQSPKYLFRKEGQNVTLSCEQNLNHDAMYWYRQDPGQGLRLIYYSQIVNDFQKGDIAEGYSVSREKKESFPLTVTSAQKNPTAFYLCASSTRTDYGYTFGSGTRLTVV.

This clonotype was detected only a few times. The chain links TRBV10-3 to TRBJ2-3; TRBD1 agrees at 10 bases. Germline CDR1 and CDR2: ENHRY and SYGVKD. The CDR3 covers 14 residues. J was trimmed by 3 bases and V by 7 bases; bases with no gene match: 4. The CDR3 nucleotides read TGTGCCATCACCCCGGGACAGGGGACAGATACGCAGTATTTT. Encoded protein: CAITPGQGTDTQYF.

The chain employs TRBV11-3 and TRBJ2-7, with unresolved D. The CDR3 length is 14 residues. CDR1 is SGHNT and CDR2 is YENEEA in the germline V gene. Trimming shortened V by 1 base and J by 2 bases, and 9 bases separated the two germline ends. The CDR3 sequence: CASSLVATTYEQYF. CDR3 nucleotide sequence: TGTGCCAGCAGCTTAGTCGCCACCACCTACGAGCAGTACTTC.

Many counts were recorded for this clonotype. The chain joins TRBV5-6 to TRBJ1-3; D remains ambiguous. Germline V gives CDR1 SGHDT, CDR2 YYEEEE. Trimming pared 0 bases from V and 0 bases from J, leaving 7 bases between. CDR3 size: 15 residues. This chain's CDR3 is CASSLDRLSGNTIYF. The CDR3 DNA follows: TGTGCCAGCAGCTTGGACCGGCTCTCTGGAAACACCATATATTTT.

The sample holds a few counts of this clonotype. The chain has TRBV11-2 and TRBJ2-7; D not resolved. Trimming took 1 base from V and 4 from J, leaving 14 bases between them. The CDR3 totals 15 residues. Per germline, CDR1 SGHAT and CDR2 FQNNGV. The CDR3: CASSLGALPSYEQYF. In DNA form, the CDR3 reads TGTGCCAGCAGCTTAGGTGCCTTGCCGAGTTACGAGCAGTACTTC.

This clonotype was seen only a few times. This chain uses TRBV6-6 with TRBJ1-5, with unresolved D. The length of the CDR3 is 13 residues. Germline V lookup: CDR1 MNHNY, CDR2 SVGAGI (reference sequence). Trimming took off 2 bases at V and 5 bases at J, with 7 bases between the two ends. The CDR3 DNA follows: TGTGCCAGCAGTTACACGCGGGATCAGCCCCAGCATTTT. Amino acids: CASSYTRDQPQHF.

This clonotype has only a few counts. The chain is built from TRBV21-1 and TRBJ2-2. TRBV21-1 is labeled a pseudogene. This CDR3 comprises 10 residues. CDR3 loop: CARDVGELFF. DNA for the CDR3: TGTGCCAGAGACGTCGGGGAGCTGTTTTTT.

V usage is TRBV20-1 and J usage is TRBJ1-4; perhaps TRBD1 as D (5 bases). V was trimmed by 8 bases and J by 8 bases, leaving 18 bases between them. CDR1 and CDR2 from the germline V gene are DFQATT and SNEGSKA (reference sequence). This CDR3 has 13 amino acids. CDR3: CSPSPGPGEKLFF. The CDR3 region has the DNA TGCAGTCCCTCCCCGGGGCCAGGGGAAAAACTGTTTTTT.

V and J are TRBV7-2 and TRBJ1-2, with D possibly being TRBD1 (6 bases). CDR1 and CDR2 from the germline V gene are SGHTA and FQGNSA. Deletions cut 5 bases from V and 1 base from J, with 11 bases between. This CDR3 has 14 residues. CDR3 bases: TGTGCCAGCAGCAATTGGGACATTAACTATGGCTACACCTTC. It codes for CASSNWDINYGYTF.